These 5 T cell receptor beta chains share one sample of origin, sequenced in a study of cytotoxic CD8 clonotypes in ibrutinib-treated CLL. The method was immunoSEQ multiplex PCR; TCRdb's version includes in-frame clones alone and lacks a portion of them. The data hold some 20,000 clones, with around 72% observed a single time. Source: PBMCs, taken before ibrutinib treatment. These TCRs come from a human donor with chronic lymphocytic leukemia.

This chain connects TRBV7-3 to TRBJ1-6; 7 nucleotides agree with TRBD1. The germline CDR1 and CDR2 sequences are SGHTA and FQGTGA. CDR3 length equals 16 residues. Trimming removed 4 bases from V and 5 bases from J; junction bases left unmatched: 8. The DNA for the CDR3 is TGTGCCAGCAGCTCAACGGGGACAGAACATAATTCACCCCTCCACTTT. Translating it yields CASSSTGTEHNSPLHF.

The V gene is TRBV28, the J gene TRBJ1-2, with D unresolved. V lost 5 bases and J lost 4, with 8 bases in between. The CDR3 sequence is 12 residues long. Germline V gives CDR1 MDHEN, CDR2 SYDVKM. The CDR3 region is CASSAGIYGYTF. Written as DNA, the CDR3 is TGTGCCAGCAGTGCCGGGATCTATGGCTACACCTTC.

V and J are TRBV29-1 and TRBJ1-5; D is possibly TRBD1 (5 bases). CDR1 is SQVTM, CDR2 ANQGSEA, per germline. This CDR3 is 12 amino acids long. The V gene lost 4 bases and the J gene lost 8 bases, with 12 bases spanning the gap. CDR3 nucleotide sequence: TGCAGCGTTGGAGAGGGACGGGAGCCCCAGCATTTT. Protein: CSVGEGREPQHF.

This clone was counted only a few times. This sequence joins TRBV10-2 and TRBJ1-4; D possibly corresponds to TRBD1 (6 bases). This CDR3 region has 15 residues. Germline V gene sequence: CDR1 WSHSY, CDR2 SAAADI. V shed 0 bases and J shed 8 bases, with 13 bases lying between them. As DNA, the CDR3 is TGCGCCAGCAGTGAGTCGTTGGGGGCGCACGAAAAACTGTTTTTT. It codes for CASSESLGAHEKLFF.

The chain carries TRBV11-3 and TRBJ2-2, with D possibly being TRBD1 (6 bases). Germline V gene lookup returns CDR1 SGHNT and CDR2 YENEEA. Trimming removed 1 base at V and 5 bases at J, with 11 bases between. The CDR3 runs 15 residues. The CDR3 sequence: CASSLGQGRTGELFF. Here the CDR3 DNA reads TGTGCCAGCAGCTTAGGGCAGGGGCGAACCGGGGAGCTGTTTTTT.